The rows below give T cell receptor beta chains drawn from one sample of a study of Ad26.COV2.S vaccination and SARS-CoV-2 variants. Data came from immunoSEQ multiplex PCR; TCRdb stores just in-frame clones and leaves some out. The sample yields 250,000 or so clones, approximately 88% seen once. The sequences come from peripheral blood, collected in a trial of Ad26.COV2.S vaccine versus placebo. The origin of the receptors is a person between 18 and 65 years old who received the Ad26.COV2.S COVID-19 vaccine or a placebo. The CDR3 runs from the conserved cysteine through the conserved F or W. D genes are given only for firm matches. Some rows mark clone size as missing; the rest say once, few, many or name a class of expanded clone.

V,J,size,length,D,CDR3,DNA
TRBV21-1,TRBJ1-5,once,16,NA,CASSKRQGANNQPQHF,TGTGCTAGCAGCAAACGACAGGGGGCAAACAATCAGCCCCAGCATTTT
TRBV3-1/TRBV3-2,TRBJ1-5,NA,15,NA,CASSQDIGWSQPQHF,TGTGCCAGCAGCCAGGATATCGGGTGGAGTCAGCCCCAGCATTTT
TRBV7-3,TRBJ2-3,NA,13,NA,CASSSTRTDTQYF,TGTGCCAGCAGCTCTACGAGGACAGATACGCAGTATTTT
TRBV24-1,TRBJ1-1,NA,13,NA,CATRDNMNTEAFF,TGTGCCACCAGGGACAACATGAACACTGAAGCTTTCTTT
TRBV7-3,TRBJ1-6,NA,14,NA,CASSLGAYNSPLHF,TGTGCCAGCAGCTTGGGGGCGTATAATTCACCCCTCCACTTT
TRBV19,TRBJ2-4,NA,13,NA,CASSGQRGNIQYF,TGTGCCAGTAGTGGGCAGAGGGGGAACATTCAGTACTTC
TRBV24-1,TRBJ2-5,NA,16,NA,CATSDLPSSSKETQYF,TGTGCCACCAGTGATTTGCCTAGCTCCTCCAAAGAGACCCAGTACTTC
TRBV19,TRBJ2-4,NA,17,TRBD2,CASSIRPDQPGGNIQYF,TGTGCCAGTAGTATCCGGCCCGACCAACCGGGGGGAAACATTCAGTACTTC
TRBV5-5,TRBJ2-4,few,14,NA,CASRIKRVGNIQYF,TGTGCCAGCAGGATTAAGCGGGTTGGAAACATTCAGTACTTC
TRBV19,TRBJ1-5,NA,18,NA,CASNGMEGGFYSNQPQHF,TGTGCCAGTAACGGGATGGAGGGAGGATTTTATAGCAATCAGCCCCAGCATTTT
TRBV13,TRBJ1-1,NA,13,NA,CASSLVANTEAFF,TGTGCCAGCAGCTTAGTAGCGAACACTGAAGCTTTCTTT
TRBV18,TRBJ2-3,NA,15,NA,CASSPRSGSPDTQYF,TGTGCCAGCTCACCACGGAGCGGCAGTCCAGATACGCAGTATTTT
TRBV14,TRBJ2-2,NA,14,TRBD2,CASTRGANTGELFF,TGTGCCAGCACCCGGGGGGCGAACACCGGGGAGCTGTTTTTT
TRBV5-4,TRBJ1-4,NA,14,NA,CASSLKGGAEKLFF,TGTGCCAGCAGCTTGAAAGGGGGAGCGGAAAAACTGTTTTTT
TRBV4-1,TRBJ2-7,few,14,TRBD1,CASSQVVRGHEQYF,TGCGCCAGCAGCCAAGTCGTCAGGGGGCACGAGCAGTACTTC
TRBV15,TRBJ1-3,NA,13,NA,CATSRGVLNTIYF,TGTGCCACCAGCAGAGGGGTGCTAAACACCATATATTTT
TRBV7-8,TRBJ2-1,NA,16,NA,CASSLESGKGDNEQFF,TGTGCCAGCAGCTTAGAGTCAGGGAAGGGGGACAATGAGCAGTTCTTC
TRBV4-3,TRBJ1-4,NA,16,NA,CASSQAAGPTNEKLFF,TGCGCCAGCAGCCAAGCGGCAGGGCCTACTAATGAAAAACTGTTTTTT
TRBV24-1,TRBJ2-3,NA,16,TRBD1,CATSDYDRGLSDTQYF,TGTGCCACCAGTGATTACGACAGGGGGCTATCAGATACGCAGTATTTT
TRBV4-3,TRBJ1-6,NA,18,NA,CASSHSWGGYSYNSPLHF,TGCGCCAGCAGCCACTCTTGGGGGGGGTACTCCTATAATTCACCCCTCCACTTT
TRBV18,TRBJ2-2,NA,16,TRBD1,CASSPRDRGNTGELFF,TGTGCCAGCTCACCAAGAGACAGGGGGAACACCGGGGAGCTGTTTTTT
TRBV4-3,TRBJ2-1,NA,17,TRBD2,CASSQNKQREFGDEQFF,TGCGCCAGCAGCCAGAATAAACAGCGGGAGTTCGGTGATGAGCAGTTCTTC
TRBV4-2,TRBJ2-5,NA,14,NA,CASSQVGDQETQYF,TGTGCCAGCAGCCAAGTAGGGGACCAAGAGACCCAGTACTTC
TRBV9,TRBJ2-1,NA,13,NA,CASSQGSANEQFF,TGTGCCAGCAGTCAGGGGAGCGCCAATGAGCAGTTCTTC
TRBV7-8,TRBJ1-3,NA,14,NA,CASSTRSGGNTIYF,TGTGCCAGCAGCACTAGATCGGGTGGAAACACCATATATTTT
TRBV19,TRBJ1-5,few,15,NA,CASSTDHANNQPQHF,TGTGCCAGTAGCACCGATCATGCTAACAATCAGCCCCAGCATTTT
TRBV25-1,TRBJ2-5,NA,16,TRBD1,CASSSGPGQGEETQYF,TGTGCCAGCAGTTCAGGACCGGGACAGGGAGAAGAGACCCAGTACTTC
TRBV19,TRBJ2-1,NA,18,TRBD2,CASSIAAPLAGGYNEQFF,TGTGCCAGTAGTATAGCTGCCCCACTAGCGGGGGGTTACAATGAGCAGTTCTTC
TRBV7-2,TRBJ2-5,NA,13,TRBD1,CASSSDRGETQYF,TGTGCCAGCAGCTCGGACAGGGGTGAGACCCAGTACTTC
TRBV19,TRBJ1-1,NA,15,NA,CASSFQGRRGTEAFF,TGTGCCAGTAGTTTCCAGGGGCGTCGAGGCACTGAAGCTTTCTTT
TRBV13,TRBJ2-3,NA,17,NA,CASSQLRSGASTDTQYF,TGTGCCAGCAGCCAGCTTCGAAGCGGTGCTAGCACAGATACGCAGTATTTT
TRBV18,TRBJ1-2,NA,16,NA,CASSPSGAQGDVGYTF,TGTGCCAGCTCACCATCGGGGGCACAGGGCGACGTTGGCTACACCTTC